Listed here are 22 T cell receptor beta chains from one sample, sequenced in a study of STAT3 mutations in large granular lymphocyte leukemia. Study-wide findings and caveats: In T-cell large granular lymphocyte leukemia, about half of patients showed multiple immunodominant subclonotypes.

Repertoires were generated with immunoSEQ multiplex PCR, while TCRdb's copy carries only in-frame clones and drops some. The table includes roughly 11,000 clones, about 85% detected once. Antigens of these TCRs are unknown. The material sequenced was peripheral blood mononuclear cells. The source of these receptors is a man aged 80 or over with T-cell large granular lymphocyte leukemia. Some clones in this sample may be carry-over from other donors' samples.

This sequence joins TRBV15 and TRBJ1-1, with 10 bases that match TRBD1. The CDR3 covers 17 residues. Germline V CDR1 and CDR2: LNHNV, YYDKDF (reference sequence). The V gene end was trimmed by 1 base and the J gene end by 4 bases; junction bases not matched to a gene: 9. The CDR3 is CATSRAKTGGYITEAFF. CDR3 nucleotide sequence: TGTGCCACCAGCAGAGCAAAGACAGGGGGCTATATCACTGAAGCTTTCTTT.

V and J are TRBV28 and TRBJ2-7; tentative D call: TRBD2 (6 bases). V was shortened by 7 bases and J by 9 bases, with 22 bases between the two germline ends. The germline V gene has CDR1 MDHEN and CDR2 SYDVKM. The CDR3 is made up of 14 amino acids. CDR3 residues: CASTMPQVAGGQYF. The CDR3 DNA reads as TGTGCCAGCACCATGCCACAGGTAGCCGGGGGGCAGTACTTC.

This clone was detected only a few times. The CDR3 end shows no conserved phenylalanine or tryptophan, and so a read error is likely. The DNA is omitted, as the CDR3 cannot be located on it reliably, and the CDR3 follows TCRdb's listing. This sequence joins TRBV15 and TRBJ1-3. Per the germline V gene, CDR1 is LNHNV and CDR2 is YYDKDF (reference sequence). The CDR3 extends over 14 residues, inclusive of both ends. The CDR3 region is CATSRDPLAGPTDL.

The chain couples TRBV5-1 to TRBJ2-5; 8 bases line up with TRBD2. V shed 0 bases, J shed 5 bases, and the junction held 9 bases outside the gene matches. CDR1 and CDR2 from the germline V gene are SGHRS and YFSETQ. The CDR3 totals 16 residues. CDR3 bases: TGCGCCAGCAGCTTGGTCGGCGGGGGGCCATGGGAGACCCAGTACTTC. This sequence encodes CASSLVGGGPWETQYF.

The chain has TRBV6-4 and TRBJ2-3; 9 bases fit TRBD2. CDR1 is MRHNA and CDR2 is SNTAGT in the germline V gene. The CDR3 runs to 13 residues. DNA of the CDR3: TGTGCAAGTGGTAGCGGGGGCCGAGATACGCAGTATTTT. The encoded protein is CASGSGGRDTQYF.

The chain uses TRBV4-3 and TRBJ2-7; D is possibly TRBD1 or TRBD2 (5 bases each). CDR1 and CDR2 (germline): LGHNA, YSLEER. The CDR3 has 14 amino acids. The V end lost 1 base, the J end lost 2 bases, and 9 bases lay between the germline ends. The CDR3 here is CASSQGGSTYEQYF. DNA of the CDR3: TGCGCCAGCAGCCAAGGGGGGTCCACCTACGAGCAGTACTTC.

This clone rates as medium-sized. The V call is TRBV7-9, the J call TRBJ2-1; a weak D match, TRBD1 (5 bases). CDR3 length: 16 residues. The germline V and J ends were trimmed by 2 bases and 0 bases, with 11 bases remaining between them. The germline V gene encodes CDR1 SEHNR and CDR2 FQNEAQ (reference sequence). The CDR3 loop reads CASSLKGISSYNEQFF. Written as DNA, the CDR3 is TGTGCCAGCAGCTTAAAGGGGATAAGCTCCTACAATGAGCAGTTCTTC.

This clone was found a few times. V usage is TRBV19 and J usage is TRBJ1-2; the D is unclear. The CDR3 runs 14 residues. CDR1 and CDR2 (germline): LNHDA, SQIVND (reference sequence). Trimming pared 5 bases from V and 9 bases from J, leaving 19 bases between. The CDR3 reads CASSDQRPRPRYTF. The CDR3 bases are TGTGCCAGTAGTGATCAACGGCCGCGGCCCCGCTACACCTTC.

The V gene is TRBV7-2, the J gene TRBJ2-5; 10 bases are a match to TRBD2. V trimming: 1 base; J trimming: 4 bases; junction bases outside the gene matches: 3. Per germline, CDR1 SGHTA and CDR2 FQGNSA. The CDR3 length is 15 residues. CDR3 protein: CASSLVSGGTETQYF. The CDR3 coding sequence is TGTGCCAGCAGCTTAGTTAGCGGGGGGACAGAGACCCAGTACTTC.

CDR3 protein: CASSYRQGPPDGYTF. The DNA of the CDR3 is TGTGCCAGCTCATACCGACAGGGCCCCCCGGATGGCTACACCTTC. The chain uses TRBV18 and TRBJ1-2; 7 positions match TRBD1. The CDR3 covers 15 residues. The germline gives CDR1 KGHSH, CDR2 LQKENI. V shed 5 bases, J shed 6 bases, and the junction held 12 bases outside the gene matches.

The chain links TRBV5-1 to TRBJ1-1; 8 bases line up with TRBD1. CDR1 is SGHRS and CDR2 is YFSETQ in the germline V gene. This CDR3 has 16 residues. Trimming at V came to 4 bases and at J to 8 bases, leaving 16 bases not matched to a gene. CDR3 sequence: CASSLRPGGGHGEAFF. The CDR3 region has the DNA TGCGCCAGCAGCCTGAGGCCAGGGGGCGGCCATGGGGAAGCTTTCTTT.

The CDR3 region is CAWSVSGSGGVLNEQFF. As DNA, the CDR3 is TGTGCCTGGAGTGTATCCGGAAGCGGGGGGGTCCTCAATGAGCAGTTCTTC. The gene calls are TRBV30 and TRBJ2-1; 10 positions match TRBD2. The CDR3 runs 17 residues. CDR1 is GTSNPN and CDR2 is SVGIG in the germline V gene (reference sequence). The V segment lost 0 bases and the J segment 6 bases; nucleotides outside the gene matches: 11.

The rearrangement links TRBV7-9 to TRBJ2-7; D gene unclear. V was shortened by 5 bases and J by 4 bases, with 12 bases between the two germline ends. Germline V gives CDR1 SEHNR, CDR2 FQNEAQ (reference sequence). CDR3 length: 13 amino acids. The CDR3 is CASSKGVGYEQYF. The CDR3 DNA follows: TGTGCCAGCAGCAAGGGCGTAGGGTACGAGCAGTACTTC.

The gene calls are TRBV14 and TRBJ1-6; no reliable D call. The V end was cut by 0 bases, the J end by 3 bases, with 12 bases between. The CDR3 length is 17 residues. CDR1 is SGHDN, CDR2 FVKESK, per germline. CDR3 in amino acids: CASSQDRAPFYNSPLHF. DNA for the CDR3: TGTGCCAGCAGCCAAGATCGGGCACCCTTCTATAATTCACCCCTCCACTTT. Complete variable domain (other parts from reference TRBV14 and TRBJ1-6): EAGVTQFPSHSVIEKGQTVTLRCDPISGHDNLYWYRRVMGKEIKFLLHFVKESKQDESGMPNNRFLAERTGGTYSTLKVQPAELEDSGVYFCASSQDRAPFYNSPLHFGNGTRLTVT.

The chain employs TRBV6-6 and TRBJ1-2; 9 bases are shared with TRBD1. Germline values: CDR1 MNHNY, CDR2 SVGAGI (reference sequence). V was clipped by 2 bases and J by 6 bases; unmatched bases: 4. The CDR3 has 14 residues. CDR3 sequence (DNA): TGTGCCAGCAGTTACCCGACAGGGGGGGATGGCTACACCTTC. Translation: CASSYPTGGDGYTF.

The chain has TRBV30 and TRBJ2-7; 11 positions match TRBD2. From germline, CDR1 is GTSNPN and CDR2 SVGIG (reference sequence). The CDR3 contains 17 residues. Germline trimming cut 2 bases from V and 4 bases from J; bases unmatched to any gene: 13. The CDR3 DNA reads TGTGCCTGGAGTAGCTTCTTTTCGACTAGCGGGGTTTACGAGCAGTACTTC. This encodes CAWSSFFSTSGVYEQYF.

The chain uses TRBV18 and TRBJ1-2; possibly TRBD1 for D (5 bases). CDR1 and CDR2 from the germline V gene are KGHSH and LQKENI. V was shortened by 0 bases and J by 7 bases, with 12 bases between the two germline ends. The CDR3 length is 14 residues. CDR3 bases: TGTGCCAGCTCACCACCGGGGACCTCCTTTGGCTACACCTTC. Translating gives CASSPPGTSFGYTF.

This clone appeared once. The V gene is TRBV5-1, the J gene TRBJ2-7; D is uncertain. Germline V gene lookup returns CDR1 SGHRS and CDR2 YFSETQ. V lost 0 bases and J lost 3, with 7 bases in between. The CDR3 contains 13 residues. CDR3 residues: CASSLEGVYEQYF. CDR3 DNA: TGCGCCAGCAGCTTGGAGGGCGTCTACGAGCAGTACTTC.

This rearrangement joins TRBV19 to TRBJ1-6; 7 bases are a match to TRBD1. Per germline, CDR1 LNHDA and CDR2 SQIVND (reference sequence). V dropped 5 bases and J dropped 10; count of bases not matched to a gene: 5. The CDR3 covers 13 residues. This CDR3 reads CASSDRERSPLHF. The DNA of the CDR3 is TGTGCCAGTAGTGACAGGGAAAGGTCACCCCTCCACTTT.

The chain recombines TRBV4-3 with TRBJ1-5; D call uncertain. V lost 0 bases to trimming and J lost 0 bases, with 12 bases between them. The CDR3 loop spans 17 amino acids. Per germline, CDR1 LGHNA and CDR2 YSLEER. The CDR3 sequence is CASSQEQPKYSNQPQHF. The CDR3 DNA reads as TGCGCCAGCAGCCAAGAGCAGCCCAAATATAGCAATCAGCCCCAGCATTTT.

The genes are TRBV18 and TRBJ2-7; 8 nucleotides align to TRBD1. CDR3 length equals 14 residues. The germline gives CDR1 KGHSH, CDR2 LQKENI. The V segment lost 2 bases and the J segment 2 bases; nucleotides outside the gene matches: 2. CDR3 sequence reads: CASSPRQGTYEQYF. CDR3 in DNA: TGTGCCAGCTCACCAAGACAGGGGACCTACGAGCAGTACTTC.

The V call is TRBV5-1, the J call TRBJ2-5; 10 positions match TRBD2. There are 15 residues in the CDR3. V was clipped by 3 bases and J by 7 bases; unmatched bases: 9. Germline V gene sequence: CDR1 SGHRS, CDR2 YFSETQ. CDR3 in amino acids: CASSSSLAGEGTQYF. The CDR3 DNA reads TGCGCCAGCAGCTCGAGTCTAGCGGGGGAGGGGACCCAGTACTTC.